The entry below gives a single T cell receptor beta chain sequence along with its context. These data come from a study of blood T cell repertoires in COVID-19. Clones were read by immunoSEQ multiplex PCR, and TCRdb kept only the in-frame ones, dropping some. In the table there are about 190,000 clones, about 81% of which are singletons. This CDR3 is built from 12 residues. Germline CDR1 is LNHDA and CDR2 is SQIVND (reference sequence). V lost 10 bases and J 2 bases, leaving 11 bases between the germline ends. The clonotype originates from a woman of 80 years or more with COVID-19, enrolled during active disease. The chain joins TRBV19 to TRBJ1-2; no clear D gene. The sample consisted of peripheral blood. The CDR3 DNA sequence: TGTGCCATTTTCACAGCAAACTATGGCTACACCTTC. Protein: CAIFTANYGYTF.